These T cell receptor beta chains were read from a single sample in a study of regulatory T cells in long-lasting Graves disease. TCRdb re-called the multiplex PCR reads through MiXCR, storing one row per CDR3 protein. The data contain around 420,000 distinct CDR3 sequences, 15% of them singletons. Separately, the same data were catalogued under a study of T cells in Graves' hyperthyroidism and ophthalmopathy.

This specimen was peripheral blood mononuclear cells (PBMCs), taken at new diagnosis, from a patient treated with antithyroid drugs. Every receptor here comes from a woman between 40 and 55 years old with Graves disease. Both conserved end residues are part of each CDR3. The D gene is left open where the match is weak. Size tells how often a clone was seen (once, few, many) or the class of an expanded clone, and some rows leave it out.

clone_size j_call v_call cdr3_length d_call cdr3_aa cdr3_nt
many TRBJ2-7 TRBV7-3 14 . CASSPTPGVGEQYF TGTGCCAGCAGCCCGACACCAGGGGTGGGTGAGCAGTACTTC
many TRBJ2-7 TRBV5-5 14 . CASSLTGRLHEQYF TGTGCCAGCAGCTTGACAGGGCGCCTTCACGAGCAGTACTTC
. TRBJ1-6 TRBV18 19 TRBD1 CASSPRSLLQGVGNSPLHF TGTGCCAGCTCACCACGGTCTTTGCTGCAGGGGGTGGGGAATTCACCCCTCCACTTT
. TRBJ1-1 TRBV7-6 14 TRBD1 CASSELNRGRSAFF TGTGCCAGCAGCGAATTAAACAGGGGGCGCTCAGCTTTCTTT
many TRBJ2-3 TRBV20-1 15 . CSARPWGRVTDTQYF TGCAGTGCTAGACCCTGGGGGCGGGTCACAGATACGCAGTATTTT
many TRBJ1-4 TRBV7-2 13 . CASSKQGDEKLFF TGTGCCAGCAGCAAACAGGGAGACGAAAAACTGTTTTTT
few TRBJ2-1 TRBV10-3 16 TRBD2 CAIRWTSGSADNEQFF TGTGCCATCAGATGGACTAGCGGGAGTGCTGACAATGAGCAGTTCTTC
few TRBJ2-3 TRBV5-1 15 . CASKPVGGGTDTQYF TGCGCCAGCAAACCCGTGGGGGGTGGGACAGATACGCAGTATTTT
many TRBJ2-3 TRBV7-2 19 TRBD2 CASSLEPGLAGGEADTQYF TGTGCCAGCAGCTTAGAACCGGGACTAGCGGGAGGTGAGGCAGATACGCAGTATTTT
many TRBJ2-1 TRBV27 17 . CASSSGRGALTYNEQFF TGTGCCAGCAGTTCTGGGCGCGGGGCACTTACGTACAATGAGCAGTTCTTC
many TRBJ2-6 TRBV2 20 TRBD1 CASSEGVVLTGGPGANVLTF TGTGCCAGCAGTGAAGGGGTTGTATTGACAGGGGGCCCTGGGGCCAACGTCCTGACTTTC
few TRBJ1-6 TRBV9 15 TRBD1 CASSVATGGGSPLHF TGTGCCAGCAGCGTAGCTACAGGGGGCGGTTCACCCCTCCACTTT
. TRBJ2-5 TRBV5-1 16 TRBD2 CASSLGLAGSLDTQYF TGCGCCAGCAGCTTGGGGCTAGCGGGATCACTAGATACCCAGTACTTC
many TRBJ1-1 TRBV6-1 15 TRBD1 CASSILQGVNTEAFF TGTGCCAGCAGTATCCTACAGGGGGTTAACACTGAAGCTTTCTTT
. TRBJ2-1 TRBV6-2/TRBV6-3 18 TRBD2 CASSYSEKLAGGHNEQFF TGTGCCAGCAGTTACTCCGAGAAACTAGCGGGAGGGCACAATGAGCAGTTCTTC
many TRBJ2-1 TRBV7-9 15 . CASSPGTPFRNEQFF TGTGCCAGCAGCCCCGGGACTCCATTTCGCAATGAGCAGTTCTTC
many TRBJ1-1 TRBV7-2 14 . CASSPEGPRWGAFF TGTGCCAGCAGCCCCGAGGGCCCCCGATGGGGTGCTTTCTTT
many TRBJ2-3 TRBV28 16 TRBD2 CASSLPRSGSPDTQYF TGTGCCAGCAGTTTACCACGTAGCGGGAGCCCAGATACGCAGTATTTT